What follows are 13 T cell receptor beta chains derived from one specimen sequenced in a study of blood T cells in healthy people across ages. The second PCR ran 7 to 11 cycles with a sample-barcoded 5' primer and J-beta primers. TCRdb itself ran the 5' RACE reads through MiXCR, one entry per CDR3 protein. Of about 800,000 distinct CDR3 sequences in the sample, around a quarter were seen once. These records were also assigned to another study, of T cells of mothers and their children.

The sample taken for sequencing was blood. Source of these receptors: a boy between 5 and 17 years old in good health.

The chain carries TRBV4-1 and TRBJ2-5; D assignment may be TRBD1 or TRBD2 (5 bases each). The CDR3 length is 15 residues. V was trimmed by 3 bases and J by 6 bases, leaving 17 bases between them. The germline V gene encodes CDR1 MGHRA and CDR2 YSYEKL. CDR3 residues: CASSHLNQGPKTQYF. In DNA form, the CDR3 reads TGCGCCAGCAGCCACTTGAACCAGGGACCGAAGACCCAGTACTTC.

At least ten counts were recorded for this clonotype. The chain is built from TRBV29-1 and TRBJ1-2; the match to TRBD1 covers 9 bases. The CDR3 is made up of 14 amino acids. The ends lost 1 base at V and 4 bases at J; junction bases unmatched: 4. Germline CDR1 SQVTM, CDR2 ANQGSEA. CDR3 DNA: TGCAGCGTTGAAGGGGGACAGGGAATCTATGGCTACACCTTC. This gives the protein CSVEGGQGIYGYTF. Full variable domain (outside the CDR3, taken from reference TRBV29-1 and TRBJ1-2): SAVISQKPSRDICQRGTSLTIQCQVDSQVTMMFWYRQQPGQSLTLIATANQGSEATYESGFVIDKFPISRPNLTFSTLTVSNMSPEDSSIYLCSVEGGQGIYGYTFGSGTRLTVV.

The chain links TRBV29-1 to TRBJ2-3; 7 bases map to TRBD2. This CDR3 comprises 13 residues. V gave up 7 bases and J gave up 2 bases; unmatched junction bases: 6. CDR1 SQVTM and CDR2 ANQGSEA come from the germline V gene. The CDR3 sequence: CSGAAGTTDTQYF. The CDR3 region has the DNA TGCAGCGGAGCAGCGGGGACCACAGATACGCAGTATTTT.

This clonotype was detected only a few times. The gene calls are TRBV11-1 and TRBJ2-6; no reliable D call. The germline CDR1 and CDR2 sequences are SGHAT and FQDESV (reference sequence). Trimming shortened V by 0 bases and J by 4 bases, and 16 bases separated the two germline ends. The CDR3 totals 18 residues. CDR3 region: CASSLALTPPTGANVLTF. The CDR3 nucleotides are TGTGCCAGCAGCTTAGCACTTACGCCCCCAACGGGGGCCAACGTCCTGACTTTC. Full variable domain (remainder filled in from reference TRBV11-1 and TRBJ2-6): EAEVAQSPRYKITEKSQAVAFWCDPISGHATLYWYRQILGQGPELLVQFQDESVVDDSQLPKDRFSAERLKGVDSTLKIQPAELGDSAMYLCASSLALTPPTGANVLTFGAGSRLTVL.

The CDR3 sequence: CASIPDGGLEETQYF. The CDR3 nucleotides read TGCGCCAGCATCCCGGATGGGGGATTGGAAGAGACCCAGTACTTC. The V call is TRBV5-1, the J call TRBJ2-5; D may match TRBD1 or TRBD2 (5 bases each). The CDR3 covers 15 residues. Germline V CDR1 and CDR2: SGHRS, YFSETQ. V was trimmed by 6 bases and J by 3 bases, leaving 18 bases between them.

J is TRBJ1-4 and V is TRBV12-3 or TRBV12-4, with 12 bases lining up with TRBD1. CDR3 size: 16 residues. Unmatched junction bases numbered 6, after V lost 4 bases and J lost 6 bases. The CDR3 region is CASSWGQGASDEKLFF. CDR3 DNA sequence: TGTGCCAGCAGTTGGGGACAGGGGGCCTCGGATGAAAAACTGTTTTTT.

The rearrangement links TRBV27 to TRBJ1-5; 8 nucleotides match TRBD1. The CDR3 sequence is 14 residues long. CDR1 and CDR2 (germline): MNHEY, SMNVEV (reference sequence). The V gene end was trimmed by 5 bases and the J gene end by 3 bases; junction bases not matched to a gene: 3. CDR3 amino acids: CASSRTGYNQPQHF. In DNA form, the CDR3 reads TGTGCCAGCAGTCGGACAGGGTACAATCAGCCCCAGCATTTT.

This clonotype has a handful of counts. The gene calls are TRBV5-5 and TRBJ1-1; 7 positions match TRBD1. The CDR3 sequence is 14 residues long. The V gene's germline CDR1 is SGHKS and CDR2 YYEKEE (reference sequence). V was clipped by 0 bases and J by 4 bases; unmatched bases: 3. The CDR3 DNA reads TGTGCCAGCAGCTTGGCGCCAGGGGGCACTGAAGCTTTCTTT. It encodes CASSLAPGGTEAFF.

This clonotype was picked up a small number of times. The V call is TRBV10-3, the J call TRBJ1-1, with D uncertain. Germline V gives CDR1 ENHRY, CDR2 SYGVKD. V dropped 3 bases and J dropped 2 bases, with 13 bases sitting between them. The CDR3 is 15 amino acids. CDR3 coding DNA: TGTGCCATCAGTGACCTCACCGGGCTCAACACTGAAGCTTTCTTT. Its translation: CAISDLTGLNTEAFF.

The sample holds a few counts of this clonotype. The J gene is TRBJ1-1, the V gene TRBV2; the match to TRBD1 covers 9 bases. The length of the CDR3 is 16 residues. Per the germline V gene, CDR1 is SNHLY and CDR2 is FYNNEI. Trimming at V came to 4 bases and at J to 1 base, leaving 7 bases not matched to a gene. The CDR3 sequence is CASSGGLGQGNTEAFF. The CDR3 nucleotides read TGTGCCAGCAGTGGGGGGTTGGGACAGGGGAACACTGAAGCTTTCTTT.

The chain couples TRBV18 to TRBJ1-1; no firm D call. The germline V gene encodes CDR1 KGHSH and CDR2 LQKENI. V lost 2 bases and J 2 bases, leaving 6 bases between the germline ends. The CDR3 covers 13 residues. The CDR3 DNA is TGTGCCAGCTCACCAAACGGAAACACTGAAGCTTTCTTT. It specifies CASSPNGNTEAFF.

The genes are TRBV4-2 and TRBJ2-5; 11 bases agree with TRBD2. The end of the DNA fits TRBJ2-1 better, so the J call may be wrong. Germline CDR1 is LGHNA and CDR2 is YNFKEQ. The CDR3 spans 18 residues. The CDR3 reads CASSLHSGRGNGNNEQFF. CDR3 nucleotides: TGTGCCAGCAGCCTCCATAGCGGGAGGGGGAATGGGAACAATGAGCAGTTCTTC.

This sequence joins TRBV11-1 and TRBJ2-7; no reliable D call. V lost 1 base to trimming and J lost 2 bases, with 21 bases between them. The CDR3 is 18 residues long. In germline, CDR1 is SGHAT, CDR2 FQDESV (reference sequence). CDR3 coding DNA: TGTGCCAGCAGCTTAGGTGCTAGATTCTCTACGCCTACCTACGAGCAGTACTTC. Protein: CASSLGARFSTPTYEQYF. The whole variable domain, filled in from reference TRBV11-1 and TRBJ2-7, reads EAEVAQSPRYKITEKSQAVAFWCDPISGHATLYWYRQILGQGPELLVQFQDESVVDDSQLPKDRFSAERLKGVDSTLKIQPAELGDSAMYLCASSLGARFSTPTYEQYFGPGTRLTVT.